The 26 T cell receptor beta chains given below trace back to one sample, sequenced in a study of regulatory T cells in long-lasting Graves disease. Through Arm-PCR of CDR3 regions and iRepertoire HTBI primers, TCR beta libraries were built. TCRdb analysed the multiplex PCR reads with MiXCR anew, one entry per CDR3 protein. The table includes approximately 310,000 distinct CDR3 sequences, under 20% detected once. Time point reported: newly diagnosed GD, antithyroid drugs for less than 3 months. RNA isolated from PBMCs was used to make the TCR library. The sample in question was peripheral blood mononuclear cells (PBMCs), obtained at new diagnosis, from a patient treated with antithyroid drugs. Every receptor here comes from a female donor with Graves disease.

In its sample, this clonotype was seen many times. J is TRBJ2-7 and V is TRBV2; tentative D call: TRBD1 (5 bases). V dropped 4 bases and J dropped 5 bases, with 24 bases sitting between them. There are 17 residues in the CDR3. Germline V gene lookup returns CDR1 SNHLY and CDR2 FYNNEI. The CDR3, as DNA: TGTGCCAGCAGTGTTCGCCTCGCGGTCAGGGCAGGTCACGAGCAGTACTTC. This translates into CASSVRLAVRAGHEQYF.

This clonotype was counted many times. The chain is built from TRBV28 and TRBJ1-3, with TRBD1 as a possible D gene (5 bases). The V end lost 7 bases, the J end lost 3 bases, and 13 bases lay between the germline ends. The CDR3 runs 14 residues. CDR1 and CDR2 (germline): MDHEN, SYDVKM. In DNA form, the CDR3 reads TGTGCCAGCACTAAGCAGGGAGGTGGAAACACCATATATTTT. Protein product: CASTKQGGGNTIYF. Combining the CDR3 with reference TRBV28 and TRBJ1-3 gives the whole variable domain DVKVTQSSRYLVKRTGEKVFLECVQDMDHENMFWYRQDPGLGLRLIYFSYDVKMKEKGDIPEGYSVSREKKERFSLILESASTNQTSMYLCASTKQGGGNTIYFGEGSWLTVV.

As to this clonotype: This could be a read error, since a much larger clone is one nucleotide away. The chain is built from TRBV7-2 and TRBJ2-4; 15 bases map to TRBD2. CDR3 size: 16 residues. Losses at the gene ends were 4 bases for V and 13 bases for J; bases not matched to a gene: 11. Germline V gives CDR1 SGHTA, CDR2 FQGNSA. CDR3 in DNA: TGTGCCAGCAGCTCGAGGACTAGCGGGAGGGCCAGTGAGCAGTACTTC. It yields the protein CASSSRTSGRASEQYF.

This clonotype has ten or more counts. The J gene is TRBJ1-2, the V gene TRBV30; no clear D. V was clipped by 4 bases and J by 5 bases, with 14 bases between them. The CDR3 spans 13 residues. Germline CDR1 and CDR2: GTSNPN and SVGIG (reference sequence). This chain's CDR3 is CAWTPTDPYGYTF. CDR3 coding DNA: TGTGCCTGGACTCCGACGGACCCATATGGCTACACCTTC.

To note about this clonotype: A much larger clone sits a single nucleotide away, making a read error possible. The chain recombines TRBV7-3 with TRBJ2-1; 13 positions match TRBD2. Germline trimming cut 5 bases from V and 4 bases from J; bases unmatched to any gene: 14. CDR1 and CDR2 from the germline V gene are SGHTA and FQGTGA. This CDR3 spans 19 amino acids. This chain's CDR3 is CASSLRQARGLAGYNEQFF. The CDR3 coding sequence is TGTGCCAGCAGCCTCAGGCAAGCCCGGGGACTAGCGGGATACAATGAGCAGTTCTTC. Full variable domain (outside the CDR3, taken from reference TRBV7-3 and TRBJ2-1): GAGVSQTPSNKVTEKGKYVELRCDPISGHTALYWYRQSLGQGPEFLIYFQGTGAADDSGLPNDRFFAVRPEGSVSTLKIQRTERGDSAVYLCASSLRQARGLAGYNEQFFGPGTRLTVL.

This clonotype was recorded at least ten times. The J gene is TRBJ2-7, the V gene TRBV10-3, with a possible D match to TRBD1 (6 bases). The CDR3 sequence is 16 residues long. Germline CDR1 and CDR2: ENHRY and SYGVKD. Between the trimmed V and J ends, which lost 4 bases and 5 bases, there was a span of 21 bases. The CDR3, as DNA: TGTGCCATCAGTGGGACTTATGGGGGCAGCATGGACGAGCAGTACTTC. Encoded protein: CAISGTYGGSMDEQYF.

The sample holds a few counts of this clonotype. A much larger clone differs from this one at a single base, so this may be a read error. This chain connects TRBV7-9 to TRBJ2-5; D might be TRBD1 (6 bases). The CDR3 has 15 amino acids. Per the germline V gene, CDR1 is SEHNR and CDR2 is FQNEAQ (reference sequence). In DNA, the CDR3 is TGTGCCAGCAGCCAACCCGGACAGATCCAAGGGACCCAGTACTTC. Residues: CASSQPGQIQGTQYF.

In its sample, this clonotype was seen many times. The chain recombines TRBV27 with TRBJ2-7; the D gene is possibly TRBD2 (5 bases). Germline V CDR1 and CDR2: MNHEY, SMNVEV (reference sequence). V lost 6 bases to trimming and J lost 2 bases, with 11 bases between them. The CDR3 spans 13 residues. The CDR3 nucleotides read TGTGCCAGCAGCTTACGAGGGACCTACGAGCAGTACTTC. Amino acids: CASSLRGTYEQYF.

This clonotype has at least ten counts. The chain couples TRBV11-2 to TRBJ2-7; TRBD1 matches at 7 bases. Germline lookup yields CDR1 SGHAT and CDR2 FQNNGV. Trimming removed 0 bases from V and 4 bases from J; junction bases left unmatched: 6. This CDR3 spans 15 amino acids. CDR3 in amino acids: CASSLDKGAFYEQYF. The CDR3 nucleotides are TGTGCCAGCAGCTTAGATAAGGGGGCGTTTTACGAGCAGTACTTC. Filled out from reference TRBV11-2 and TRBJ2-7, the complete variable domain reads EAGVAQSPRYKIIEKRQSVAFWCNPISGHATLYWYQQILGQGPKLLIQFQNNGVVDDSQLPKDRFSAERLKGVDSTLKIQPAKLEDSAVYLCASSLDKGAFYEQYFGPGTRLTVT.

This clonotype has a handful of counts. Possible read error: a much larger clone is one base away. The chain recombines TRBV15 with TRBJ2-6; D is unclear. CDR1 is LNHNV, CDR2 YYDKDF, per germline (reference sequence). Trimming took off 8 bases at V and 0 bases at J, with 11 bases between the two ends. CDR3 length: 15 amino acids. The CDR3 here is CATLPLPSGANVLTF. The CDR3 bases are TGTGCCACCCTCCCCCTTCCCTCTGGGGCCAACGTCCTGACTTTC.

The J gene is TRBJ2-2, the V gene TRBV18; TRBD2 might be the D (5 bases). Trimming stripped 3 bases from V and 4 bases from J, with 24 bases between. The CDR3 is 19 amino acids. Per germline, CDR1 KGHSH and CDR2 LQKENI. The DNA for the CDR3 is TGTGCCAGCTCACCCAAGGTGGGTCCAGACTACTCAGGCACCGGGGAGCTGTTTTTT. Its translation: CASSPKVGPDYSGTGELFF.

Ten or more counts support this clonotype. The CDR3 sequence is CAWSRDRAVQPQHF. CDR3 in DNA: TGTGCCTGGAGTCGCGACAGGGCAGTTCAGCCCCAGCATTTT. This chain joins TRBV30 and TRBJ1-5; 7 positions agree with TRBD1. The CDR3 runs 14 residues. CDR1 and CDR2 (germline): GTSNPN, SVGIG (reference sequence). V trimming: 2 bases; J trimming: 6 bases; junction bases outside the gene matches: 7.

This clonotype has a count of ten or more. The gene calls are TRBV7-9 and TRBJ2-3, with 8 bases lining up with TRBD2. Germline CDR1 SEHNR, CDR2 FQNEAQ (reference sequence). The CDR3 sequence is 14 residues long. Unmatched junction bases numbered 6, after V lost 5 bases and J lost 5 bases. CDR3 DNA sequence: TGTGCCAGCAGCGCAAGCGGGAGAGGAGATACGCAGTATTTT. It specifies CASSASGRGDTQYF.

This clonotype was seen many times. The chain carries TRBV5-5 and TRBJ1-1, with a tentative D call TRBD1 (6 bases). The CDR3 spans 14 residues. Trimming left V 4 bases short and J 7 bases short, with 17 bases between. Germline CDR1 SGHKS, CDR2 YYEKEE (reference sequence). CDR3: CASSPGQLKGEAFF. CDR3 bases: TGTGCCAGCAGCCCCGGACAGTTGAAGGGTGAAGCTTTCTTT.

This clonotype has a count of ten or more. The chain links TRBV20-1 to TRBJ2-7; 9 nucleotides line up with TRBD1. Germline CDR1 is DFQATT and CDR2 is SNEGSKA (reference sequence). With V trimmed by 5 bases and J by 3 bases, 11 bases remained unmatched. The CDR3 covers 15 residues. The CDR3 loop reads CSASGQGSQSYEQYF. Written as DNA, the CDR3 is TGCAGTGCTTCGGGACAGGGTTCCCAAAGCTACGAGCAGTACTTC.

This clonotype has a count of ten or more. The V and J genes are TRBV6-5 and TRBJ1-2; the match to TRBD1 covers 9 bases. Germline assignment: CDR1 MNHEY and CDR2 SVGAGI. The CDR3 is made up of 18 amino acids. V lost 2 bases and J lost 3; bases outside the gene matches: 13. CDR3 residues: CASSYAGQGTRRDYGYTF. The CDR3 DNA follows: TGTGCCAGCAGTTACGCGGGACAGGGAACCCGCCGGGACTATGGCTACACCTTC.

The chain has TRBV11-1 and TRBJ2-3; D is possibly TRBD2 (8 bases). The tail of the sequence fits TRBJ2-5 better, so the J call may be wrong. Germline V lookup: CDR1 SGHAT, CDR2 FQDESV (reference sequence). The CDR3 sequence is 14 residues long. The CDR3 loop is CASSWGLGQATQYF. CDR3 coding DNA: TGTGCCAGCAGCTGGGGACTAGGACAGGCGACCCAGTACTTC.

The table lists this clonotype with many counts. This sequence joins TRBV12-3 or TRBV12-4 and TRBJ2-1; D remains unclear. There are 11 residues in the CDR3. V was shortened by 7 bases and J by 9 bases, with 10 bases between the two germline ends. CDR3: CASTHGFEQFF. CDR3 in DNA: TGTGCCAGCACCCATGGGTTTGAGCAGTTCTTC.

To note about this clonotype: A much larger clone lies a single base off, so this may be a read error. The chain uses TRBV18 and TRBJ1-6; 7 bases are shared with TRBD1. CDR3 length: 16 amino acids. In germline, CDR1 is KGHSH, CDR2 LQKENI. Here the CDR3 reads CPSSPTTQGKGSPLHF. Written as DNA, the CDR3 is TGTCCCAGCTCACCAACCACACAGGGGAAGGGTTCACCCCTCCACTTT. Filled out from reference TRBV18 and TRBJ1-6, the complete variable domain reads NAGVMQNPRHLVRRRGQEARLRCSPMKGHSHVYWYRQLPEEGLKFMVYLQKENIIDESGMPKERFSAEFPKEGPSILRIQQVVRGDSAAYFCPSSPTTQGKGSPLHFGNGTRLTVT.

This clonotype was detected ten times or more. The CDR3 bases are TGTGCCAGCAGTTTAGGCCGGTTGGAGACCCAGTACTTC. Its protein is CASSLGRLETQYF. The chain has TRBV27 and TRBJ2-5; D is undetermined. This CDR3 has 13 amino acids. Germline V CDR1 and CDR2: MNHEY, SMNVEV (reference sequence). The germline V and J ends were trimmed by 2 bases and 5 bases, with 9 bases remaining between them.

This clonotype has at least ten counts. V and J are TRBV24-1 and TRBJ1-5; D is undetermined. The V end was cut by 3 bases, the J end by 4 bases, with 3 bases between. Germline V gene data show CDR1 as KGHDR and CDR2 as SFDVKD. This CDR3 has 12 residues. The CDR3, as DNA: TGTGCCACCAGTGATCTGAATCAGCCCCAGCATTTT. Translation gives CATSDLNQPQHF.

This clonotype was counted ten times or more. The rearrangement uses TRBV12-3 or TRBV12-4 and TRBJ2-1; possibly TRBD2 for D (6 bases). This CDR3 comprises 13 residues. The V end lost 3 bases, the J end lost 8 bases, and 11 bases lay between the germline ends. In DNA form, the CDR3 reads TGTGCCAGCAGTTTTTGGGGGGACGATGAGCAGTTCTTC. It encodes CASSFWGDDEQFF.

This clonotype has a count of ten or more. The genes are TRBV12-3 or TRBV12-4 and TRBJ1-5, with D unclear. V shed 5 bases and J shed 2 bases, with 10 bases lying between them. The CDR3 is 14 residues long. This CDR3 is CASSPGGGNQPQHF. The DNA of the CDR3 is TGTGCCAGCAGTCCGGGTGGTGGCAATCAGCCCCAGCATTTT.

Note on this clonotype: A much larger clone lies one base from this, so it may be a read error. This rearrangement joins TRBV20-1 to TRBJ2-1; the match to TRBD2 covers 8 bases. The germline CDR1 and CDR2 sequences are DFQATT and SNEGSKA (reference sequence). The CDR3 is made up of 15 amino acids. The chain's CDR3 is CSARTATSVRDEQFF. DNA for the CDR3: TGCAGCGCGAGGACGGCGACTAGCGTGCGGGATGAGCAGTTCTTC.

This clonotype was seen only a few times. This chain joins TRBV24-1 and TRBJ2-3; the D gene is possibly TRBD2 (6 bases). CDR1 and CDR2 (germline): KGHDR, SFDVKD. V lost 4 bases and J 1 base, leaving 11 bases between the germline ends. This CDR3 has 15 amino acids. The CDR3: CATSEIGGGTDTQYF. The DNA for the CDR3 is TGTGCCACCAGTGAGATCGGAGGGGGCACAGATACGCAGTATTTT.

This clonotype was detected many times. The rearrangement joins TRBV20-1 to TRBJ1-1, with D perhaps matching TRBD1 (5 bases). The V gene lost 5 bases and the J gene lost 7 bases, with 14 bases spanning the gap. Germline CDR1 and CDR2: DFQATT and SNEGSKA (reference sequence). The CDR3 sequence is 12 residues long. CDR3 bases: TGCAGTGCTCAGAGGGGATACTTTGAAGCTTTCTTT. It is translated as CSAQRGYFEAFF.